This TCR beta chain was recovered during a study of OX40 agonist ivuxolimab in advanced cancers. General study results and limits: Researchers report that CD8+ T cells had, on average, more expanded clones than CD4+. Blood T cells, both CD4+ and CD8+, expanded clonally by week 6 at 0.1 to 3.0 mg/kg.

Concerning this clone: What it recognizes is unknown.

Method: immunoSEQ multiplex PCR; TCRdb's copy keeps in-frame clones and lacks some. The table records approximately 9,500 clones, around three fifths of them present only once. This clonotype originated in an adult with an advanced solid tumor such as melanoma, head and neck, liver or kidney cancer. The sample was CD4+ or CD8+ T cells sorted from blood, taken in a trial of the OX40 agonist ivuxolimab.

Written as DNA, the CDR3 is TGTGCCAGCAGTTTACCCGTACAGCGTACTATCTCCTACGAGCAGTACTTC. It translates to CASSLPVQRTISYEQYF. V usage is TRBV28 and J usage is TRBJ2-7; no clear D. This CDR3 has 17 residues. Trimming shortened V by 2 bases and J by 0 bases, and 17 bases separated the two germline ends. From germline, CDR1 is MDHEN and CDR2 SYDVKM.